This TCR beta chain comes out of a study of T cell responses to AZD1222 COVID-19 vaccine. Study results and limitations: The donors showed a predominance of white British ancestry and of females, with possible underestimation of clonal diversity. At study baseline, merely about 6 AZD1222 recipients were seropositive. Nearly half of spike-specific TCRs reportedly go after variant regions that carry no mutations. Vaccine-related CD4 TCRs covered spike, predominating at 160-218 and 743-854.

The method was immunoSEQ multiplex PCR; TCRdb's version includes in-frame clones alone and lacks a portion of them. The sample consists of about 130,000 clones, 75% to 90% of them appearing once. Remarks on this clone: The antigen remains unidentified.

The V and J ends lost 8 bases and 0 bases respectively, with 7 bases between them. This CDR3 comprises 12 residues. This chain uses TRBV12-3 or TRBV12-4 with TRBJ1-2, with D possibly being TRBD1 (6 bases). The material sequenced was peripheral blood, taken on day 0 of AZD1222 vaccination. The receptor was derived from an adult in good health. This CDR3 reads CASSGANYGYTF. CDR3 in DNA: TGTGCCAGCTCAGGGGCTAACTATGGCTACACCTTC.